A selection of T cell receptor beta chains follows, all from one sample in a study of cytomegalovirus exposure and HLA in healthy donors. Here immunoSEQ multiplex PCR was the method, and the copy in TCRdb shows in-frame clones only, minus some. The sample lists roughly 180,000 clones; 79% were seen once. The sequenced sample was PBMCs. The receptors shown here come from a girl aged 5 to 17 in good health and CMV-seropositive. Each CDR3 is given with its conserved first and last residue. The D gene is left open where the match is weak. The size field is filled for only some rows; it gives once, few, many or a size class.

clone size	J gene	D gene	V gene	CDR3 protein	CDR3 DNA
.	TRBJ2-2	.	TRBV6-4	CASSDEANTGELFF	TGTGCCAGCAGTGACGAGGCGAACACCGGGGAGCTGTTTTTT
.	TRBJ2-3	TRBD1	TRBV27	CASSDRGGTDTQYF	TGTGCCAGCAGCGACAGGGGGGGAACAGATACGCAGTATTTT
.	TRBJ1-1	.	TRBV6-5	CASSYTTSGENTEAFF	TGTGCCAGCAGTTACACAACGAGCGGGGAGAACACTGAAGCTTTCTTT
.	TRBJ2-3	TRBD1	TRBV25-1	CASSKLGQGSTDTQYF	TGTGCCAGCAGTAAATTAGGACAGGGCAGCACAGATACGCAGTATTTT
.	TRBJ1-3	.	TRBV2	CASRRVGNTIYF	TGTGCCAGCAGGAGGGTTGGAAACACCATATATTTT
.	TRBJ2-3	.	TRBV21-1	CASSTWTSGGNTDTQYF	TGTGCCAGCAGCACCTGGACTAGCGGGGGGAACACAGATACGCAGTATTTT
.	TRBJ1-1	.	TRBV4-1	CASQGLGNTEAFF	TGCGCCAGCCAGGGGCTGGGGAACACTGAAGCTTTCTTT
.	TRBJ2-1	.	TRBV30	CAWKDRDNEQFF	TGTGCCTGGAAGGACAGAGACAATGAGCAGTTCTTC
.	TRBJ1-3	.	TRBV14	CASSPGHPGNTIYF	TGTGCCAGCAGCCCGGGACACCCTGGAAACACCATATATTTT
.	TRBJ1-6	TRBD1	TRBV5-4	CASSLSQGVGSPLHF	TGTGCCAGCAGCTTATCACAGGGGGTAGGATCACCCCTCCACTTT
.	TRBJ1-2	TRBD1	TRBV6-6	CASRDRTGDYGYTF	TGTGCCAGCAGGGATCGTACAGGGGACTATGGCTACACCTTC
.	TRBJ1-2	.	TRBV5-4	CASSLGQEYIYGYTF	TGTGCCAGCAGCTTGGGACAGGAGTATATCTATGGCTACACCTTC
.	TRBJ2-6	.	TRBV10-3	CAISEQGSGANVLTF	TGTGCCATCAGTGAGCAGGGGTCTGGGGCCAACGTCCTGACTTTC
.	TRBJ2-3	TRBD1	TRBV5-6	CASSKGQRSDTQYF	TGTGCCAGCAGCAAGGGACAGCGGTCAGATACGCAGTATTTT
once	TRBJ2-3	TRBD2	TRBV5-1	CASSSAAGGTSTDTQYF	TGCGCCAGCAGCTCGGCAGCGGGGGGAACTAGCACAGATACGCAGTATTTT
.	TRBJ1-5	TRBD1	TRBV19	CATSGTGKEGQPQHF	TGTGCCACCTCGGGGACAGGGAAGGAAGGACAGCCCCAGCATTTT
.	TRBJ2-5	TRBD2	TRBV5-1	CASSSIPGLQETQYF	TGCGCCAGCAGCTCAATACCGGGACTACAAGAGACCCAGTACTTC
.	TRBJ2-5	TRBD2	TRBV2	CASSELVAGETQYF	TGTGCCAGCAGTGAGTTGGTAGCGGGAGAGACCCAGTACTTC
.	TRBJ2-5	.	TRBV5-4	CASSLVTGETQYF	TGTGCCAGCAGCTTGGTAACAGGGGAGACCCAGTACTTC
.	TRBJ2-7	.	TRBV27	CATYDSSYYEQYF	TGTGCCACCTACGACAGTTCCTACTACGAGCAGTACTTC
few	TRBJ1-2	TRBD1	TRBV6-6	CASSYVTGEGYTF	TGTGCCAGCAGTTACGTAACAGGGGAAGGCTACACCTTC
.	TRBJ1-2	TRBD1	TRBV4-1	CASSQPGTGVGYTF	TGCGCCAGCAGCCAACCCGGGACAGGGGTTGGCTACACCTTC
.	TRBJ2-1	TRBD2	TRBV5-1	CASSFLAGYSYNEQFF	TGCGCCAGCAGCTTTCTAGCGGGGTACTCCTACAATGAGCAGTTCTTC
.	TRBJ2-7	TRBD2	TRBV28	CASSQTSADEQYF	TGTGCCAGCAGTCAGACTAGCGCGGACGAGCAGTACTTC
few	TRBJ2-5	TRBD2	TRBV11-2	CATGSGGPEETQYF	TGTGCCACCGGAAGCGGGGGGCCGGAAGAGACCCAGTACTTC
.	TRBJ1-1	TRBD1	TRBV7-2	CASSSVTGGYTEAFF	TGTGCCAGCAGCTCGGTGACAGGGGGCTACACTGAAGCTTTCTTT
.	TRBJ1-2	.	TRBV6-1	CASSEALATLYGYTF	TGTGCCAGCAGTGAAGCTTTGGCCACATTATATGGCTACACCTTC
.	TRBJ2-4	TRBD2	TRBV5-4	CASNPRGLGEGIAF	TGTGCCAGCAACCCACGGGGACTAGGGGAAGGGATCGCCTTC
few	TRBJ2-7	TRBD1	TRBV5-1	CASSLGTGGKGYEQYF	TGCGCCAGCAGCTTGGGGACAGGGGGGAAGGGCTACGAGCAGTACTTC
.	TRBJ1-6	.	TRBV7-8	CASRTTGSNSPLHF	TGTGCCAGCAGGACCACAGGGTCTAATTCACCCCTCCACTTT
few	TRBJ1-2	.	TRBV6-5	CASSYKGKSGYTF	TGTGCCAGCAGTTACAAGGGGAAAAGTGGCTACACCTTC
.	TRBJ2-2	.	TRBV7-2	CASSLVAGDTGELFF	TGTGCCAGCAGCTTAGTTGCAGGCGACACCGGGGAGCTGTTTTTT
.	TRBJ2-1	.	TRBV7-8	CASSLARTPNEQFF	TGTGCCAGCAGCTTAGCGAGAACCCCCAATGAGCAGTTCTTC
.	TRBJ2-2	.	TRBV5-1	CASSLNQVDTGELFF	TGCGCCAGCAGCTTGAACCAGGTGGACACCGGGGAGCTGTTTTTT
.	TRBJ1-1	.	TRBV13	CASSLTGTEAFF	TGTGCCAGCAGCTTAACAGGCACTGAAGCTTTCTTT
few	TRBJ2-7	.	TRBV5-8	CASSLAGVPYEQYF	TGTGCCAGCAGCTTGGCCGGGGTCCCCTACGAGCAGTACTTC
.	TRBJ2-1	TRBD2	TRBV4-2	CASSPVAGGLNEQFF	TGTGCCAGCAGCCCGGTAGCGGGGGGGCTCAATGAGCAGTTCTTC
.	TRBJ2-5	TRBD2	TRBV7-2	CASNPGGRETQYF	TGTGCCAGCAATCCGGGGGGGCGTGAGACCCAGTACTTC
.	TRBJ1-5	TRBD1	TRBV9	CASSVGGTGDNQPQHF	TGTGCCAGCAGCGTAGGGGGGACAGGGGATAATCAGCCCCAGCATTTT
once	TRBJ1-4	.	TRBV6-5	CASSYSGEKLFF	TGTGCCAGCAGTTACTCCGGTGAAAAACTGTTTTTT
.	TRBJ1-2	.	TRBV6-6	CASRQLTGLEHTF	TGTGCCAGCAGGCAACTGACAGGCCTTGAACACACCTTC
.	TRBJ2-1	.	TRBV6-1	CASSEERNNEQFF	TGTGCCAGCAGTGAGGAGCGAAACAATGAGCAGTTCTTC
.	TRBJ2-2	.	TRBV7-9	CASSTNTGELFF	TGTGCCAGCAGCACAAACACCGGGGAGCTGTTTTTT
few	TRBJ1-2	.	TRBV19	CASSIDLNPRYGYTF	TGTGCCAGTAGTATAGATCTAAACCCCCGCTATGGCTACACCTTC
.	TRBJ1-2	.	TRBV7-2	CASSHLTSSYGYTF	TGTGCCAGCAGCCACTTGACAAGCAGCTATGGCTACACCTTC
.	TRBJ1-6	.	TRBV29-1	CSVGSEVNSPLHF	TGCAGCGTTGGATCCGAGGTTAATTCACCCCTCCACTTT
.	TRBJ2-5	TRBD2	TRBV5-6	CASSLEASGDLETQYF	TGTGCCAGCAGCTTGGAGGCTAGCGGGGACCTGGAGACCCAGTACTTC
.	TRBJ1-2	.	TRBV27	CATTRGGSGDGYTF	TGTGCCACCACAAGAGGGGGTTCAGGGGATGGCTACACCTTC